Listed here are 8 T cell receptor beta chains from one sample, sequenced in a study of shared clonotypes between healthy human individuals. The method was immunoSEQ multiplex PCR; TCRdb's version includes in-frame clones alone and lacks a portion of them. The table lists 400,000 to 500,000 clones, less than 80% of them singletons. The sample comprised PBMCs. These receptors all stem from a woman between 40 and 55 years old in good health. Some clones in this sample may be carry-over from other donors' samples.

As to this clone: This could be a read error, since a much larger clone is one nucleotide away. This chain joins TRBV29-1 and TRBJ1-1; no clear D. CDR1 is SQVTM, CDR2 ANQGSEA, per germline. This CDR3 contains 9 residues. The CDR3 DNA reads TGCAGGGTTGACACTGAAGCTTTCTTT. It translates to CRVDTEAFF.

This clone was seen only a few times. This sequence joins TRBV5-1 and TRBJ1-2, with D tentatively TRBD1 (6 bases). The CDR3 loop spans 15 amino acids. CDR1 and CDR2 from the germline V gene are SGHRS and YFSETQ. Trimming took off 0 bases at V and 6 bases at J, with 15 bases between the two ends. The CDR3 DNA reads TGCGCCAGCAGCTTGGAGGGGGACCCTAGTCATGGCTACACCTTC. Translated, it gives CASSLEGDPSHGYTF.

The J gene is TRBJ2-7, the V gene TRBV5-1; D gene unclear. CDR1 and CDR2 (germline): SGHRS, YFSETQ. The length of the CDR3 is 13 residues. Deletions cut 2 bases from V and 0 bases from J, with 6 bases between. The CDR3 sequence: CASSLMSSYEQYF. CDR3 sequence (DNA): TGCGCCAGCAGCTTAATGAGCTCCTACGAGCAGTACTTC.

As regards this clone: This likely came from a read error, as a far larger clone is one base away. V gene TRBV29-1 combines with J gene TRBJ1-1, with 12 positions matching TRBD1. The germline V gene has CDR1 SQVTM and CDR2 ANQGSEA. CDR3 size: 13 residues. Here the CDR3 reads CSVGTGGNTGAFF. CDR3 nucleotide sequence: TGCAGCGTGGGGACAGGGGGCAACACTGGAGCTTTCTTT.

The rearrangement joins TRBV19 to TRBJ2-3; D is perhaps TRBD1 (6 bases). The ends were cut back, 3 bases at V and 3 bases at J, with 13 bases in the middle. From germline, CDR1 is LNHDA and CDR2 SQIVND (reference sequence). The CDR3 runs to 15 residues. CDR3 amino acids: CASSIRTDGTDTQYF. The CDR3 DNA reads TGTGCCAGTAGTATCCGGACAGATGGGACAGATACGCAGTATTTT.

The chain is built from TRBV6-1 and TRBJ2-1; D ambiguous. The V end lost 2 bases, the J end lost 9 bases, and 11 bases lay between the germline ends. The CDR3 is made up of 13 amino acids. CDR1 is MNHNS, CDR2 SASEGT, per germline. CDR3 bases: TGTGCCAGCAGTGAACGGTCTAGACTTGAGCAGTTCTTC. Its protein product is CASSERSRLEQFF.

This clone was found once. The chain recombines TRBV7-9 with TRBJ2-6, with D tentatively TRBD2 (6 bases). This CDR3 spans 18 amino acids. Germline CDR1 and CDR2: SEHNR and FQNEAQ (reference sequence). Trimming cost V 0 bases and J 4 bases, with 16 bases left between them. As DNA, the CDR3 is TGTGCCAGCAGCTTAGCTCTTTTTAGGAGGGCCGGGGCCAACGTCCTGACTTTC. It is translated as CASSLALFRRAGANVLTF.

The CDR3 nucleotides read TGTGCCAGCAGCCCTTCACCACCAAATGAGCAGTACTTC. This codes for CASSPSPPNEQYF. The chain uses TRBV7-2 and TRBJ2-7; D call uncertain. The CDR3 covers 13 residues. V was pared by 5 bases and J by 7 bases, with 15 bases between. Germline V gene lookup returns CDR1 SGHTA and CDR2 FQGNSA.